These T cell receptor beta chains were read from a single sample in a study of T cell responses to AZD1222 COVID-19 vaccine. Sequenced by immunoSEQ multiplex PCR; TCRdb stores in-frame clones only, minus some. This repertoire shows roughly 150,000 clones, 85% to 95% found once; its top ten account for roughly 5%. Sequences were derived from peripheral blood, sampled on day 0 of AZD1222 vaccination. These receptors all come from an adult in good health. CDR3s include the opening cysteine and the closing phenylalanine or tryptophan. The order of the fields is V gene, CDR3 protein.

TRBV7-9,CASSPWTGTGELFF
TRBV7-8,CASSLPTGGYSTEAFF
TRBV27,CASRPITQGIGYTF
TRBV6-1,CASSEGVWDEQYF
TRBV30,CAWSPTNEAFF
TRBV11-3,CASSGGSNTEAFF
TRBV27,CASSARLSSYNSPLHF
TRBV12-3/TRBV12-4,CASSLQGYGYTF
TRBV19,CASSDAINEQYF
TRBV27,CARKDTQYF
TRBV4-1,CASSQDHSSTDTQYF
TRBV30,CACRGIWTEAFF
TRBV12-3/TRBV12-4,CASSLGGYDEQYF
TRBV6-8,CASSSKRESSYEQYF
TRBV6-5,CASRGGRQDEKLFF
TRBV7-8,CASSFLHPGLGNEQFF
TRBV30,CAWSPSGEQYF
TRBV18,CASSPTVGTEAFF
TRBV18,CASSPRGTANNQPQHF